The next 4 T cell receptor beta chains were all read from a single sample in a study of cytomegalovirus exposure and HLA in healthy donors. The PCR ran on 60 Vbeta and 13 Jbeta primers. Sequenced by immunoSEQ multiplex PCR; TCRdb stores in-frame clones only, minus some. The sample shows about 210,000 clones, 75% to 80% of them seen only once. The sequenced sample was PBMCs. Every receptor here comes from a male donor in good health and CMV-seronegative.

The rearrangement links TRBV28 to TRBJ2-5; 11 bases match TRBD2. CDR3 size: 16 residues. Germline V CDR1 and CDR2: MDHEN, SYDVKM. Germline trimming cut 6 bases from V and 4 bases from J; bases unmatched to any gene: 10. The CDR3 DNA is TGTGCCAGCAGCGCCTTTAGCGGGGGGGCCGGAGAGACCCAGTACTTC. Protein: CASSAFSGGAGETQYF. The full variable domain, rest sourced from reference TRBV28 and TRBJ2-5, is DVKVTQSSRYLVKRTGEKVFLECVQDMDHENMFWYRQDPGLGLRLIYFSYDVKMKEKGDIPEGYSVSREKKERFSLILESASTNQTSMYLCASSAFSGGAGETQYFGPGTRLLVL.

J is TRBJ1-4 and V is TRBV9; 9 bases fit TRBD1. J was trimmed by 5 bases and V by 0 bases; bases with no gene match: 8. CDR1 is SGDLS and CDR2 is YYNGEE in the germline V gene. The CDR3 runs to 17 residues. The CDR3 sequence is CASSVAGYRGRNEKLFF. CDR3 sequence (DNA): TGTGCCAGCAGCGTAGCGGGGTACAGGGGGCGAAATGAAAAACTGTTTTTT.

The chain employs TRBV7-3 and TRBJ2-3; D unresolved. V was shortened by 5 bases and J by 6 bases, with 12 bases between the two germline ends. Germline V gene data show CDR1 as SGHTA and CDR2 as FQGTGA. CDR3 length: 13 amino acids. Here the CDR3 DNA reads TGTGCCAGCAGCCAAAACTCTCGGGATACGCAGTATTTT. Residues: CASSQNSRDTQYF.

The count of this clone is one. Other DNA variants within this sample encode the same CDR3. The V call is TRBV28, the J call TRBJ2-6; 7 bases align to TRBD2. The CDR3 has 15 amino acids. Germline lookup yields CDR1 MDHEN and CDR2 SYDVKM. V shed 3 bases and J 4 bases; nucleotides not matched to a gene: 3. The CDR3 spells CASSLGGSGANVLTF. Here the CDR3 DNA reads TGTGCCAGCAGTTTGGGAGGGTCCGGGGCCAACGTCCTGACTTTC.